This T cell receptor (beta chain) is from a study of immune cell composition in non-small cell lung cancer. General study results and limits: Adenocarcinomas with higher top tumour-associated clone frequency had more reactive TILs. Lung adenocarcinomas had lower top 10 clone scores and clonality than squamous tumours. Around four fifths of squamous and 30% to 35% of adenocarcinoma cases had tumour-associated clones >0.5%.

The method was immunoSEQ multiplex PCR; TCRdb's version includes in-frame clones alone and lacks a portion of them. The table records 5,300 or so clones, 60% to 85% of them present only once. To note about this clone: The antigen is unknown.

Germline V gene sequence: CDR1 SGHDT, CDR2 YYEEEE. The CDR3 covers 16 residues. V was shortened by 5 bases and J by 10 bases, with 22 bases between the two germline ends. The chain combines TRBV5-6 with TRBJ1-6; D unclear. What was sequenced was lung tumor tissue. The TCR originated in a human donor with non-small cell lung cancer. The CDR3 DNA follows: TGTGCCAGCAGTCCCGCAGTTGGAGCTTCGGAATCACCCCTCCACTTT. It translates to CASSPAVGASESPLHF.